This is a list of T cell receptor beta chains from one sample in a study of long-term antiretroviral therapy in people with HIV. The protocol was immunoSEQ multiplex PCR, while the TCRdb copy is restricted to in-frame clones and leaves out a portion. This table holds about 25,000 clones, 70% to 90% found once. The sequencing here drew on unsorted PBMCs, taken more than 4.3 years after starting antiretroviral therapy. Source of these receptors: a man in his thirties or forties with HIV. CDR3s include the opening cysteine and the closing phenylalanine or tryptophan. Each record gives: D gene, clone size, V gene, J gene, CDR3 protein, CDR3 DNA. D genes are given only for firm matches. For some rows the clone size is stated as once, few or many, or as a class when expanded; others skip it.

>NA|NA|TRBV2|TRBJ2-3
CASLGDTDTQYF
TGTGCCAGCTTAGGAGACACAGATACGCAGTATTTT
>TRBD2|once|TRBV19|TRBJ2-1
CASSIPRTSGAEQFF
TGTGCCAGTAGTATCCCTCGGACTAGCGGGGCCGAGCAGTTCTTC
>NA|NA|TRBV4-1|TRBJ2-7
CASSPSSYEQYF
TGCGCCAGCAGCCCGAGCTCCTACGAGCAGTACTTC
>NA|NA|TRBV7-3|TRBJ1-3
CASSLQSGSGNTIYF
TGTGCCAGCAGCTTACAGTCGGGATCTGGAAACACCATATATTTT
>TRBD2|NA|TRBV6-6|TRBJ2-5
CASSYSAGGRETQYF
TGTGCCAGCAGTTACTCAGCGGGGGGCAGAGAGACCCAGTACTTC
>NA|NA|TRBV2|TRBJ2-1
CARRIISYNEQFF
TGTGCCAGACGAATAATCTCCTACAATGAGCAGTTCTTC
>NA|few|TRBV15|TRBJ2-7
CATSRVTSSYEQYF
TGTGCCACCAGCAGAGTGACTAGCTCCTACGAGCAGTACTTC
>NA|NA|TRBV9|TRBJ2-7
CASSGPDSDEQYF
TGTGCCAGCAGCGGACCGGACAGCGACGAGCAGTACTTC
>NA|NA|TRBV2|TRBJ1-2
CATTEGNGYTF
TGTGCCACCACCGAGGGGAATGGCTACACCTTC
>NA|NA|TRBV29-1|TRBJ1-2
CSVEGEPGLYGYTF
TGCAGCGTTGAAGGAGAGCCGGGCCTCTATGGCTACACCTTC
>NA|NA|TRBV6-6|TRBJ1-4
CASSYSGEKLFF
TGTGCCAGCAGTTACTCGGGTGAAAAACTGTTTTTT